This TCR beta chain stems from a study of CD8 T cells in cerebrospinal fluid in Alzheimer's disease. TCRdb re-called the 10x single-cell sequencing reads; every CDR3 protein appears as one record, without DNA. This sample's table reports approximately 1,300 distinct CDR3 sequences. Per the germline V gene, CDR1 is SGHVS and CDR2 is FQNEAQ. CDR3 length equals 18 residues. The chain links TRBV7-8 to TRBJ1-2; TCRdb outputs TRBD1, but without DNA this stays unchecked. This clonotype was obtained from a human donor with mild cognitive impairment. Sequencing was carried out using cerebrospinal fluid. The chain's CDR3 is CASSLVIRQGVGNYGYTF.